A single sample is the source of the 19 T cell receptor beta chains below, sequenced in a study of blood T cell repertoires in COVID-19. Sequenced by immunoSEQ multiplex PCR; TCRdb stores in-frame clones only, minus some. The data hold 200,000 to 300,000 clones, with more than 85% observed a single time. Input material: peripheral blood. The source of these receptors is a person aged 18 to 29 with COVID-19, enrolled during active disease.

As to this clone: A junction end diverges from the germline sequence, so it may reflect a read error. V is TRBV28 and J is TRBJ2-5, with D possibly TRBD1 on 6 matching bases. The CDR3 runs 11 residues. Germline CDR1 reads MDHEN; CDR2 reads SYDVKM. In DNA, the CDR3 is TGTGCCAGCAGCCGGACAGTATTCCCGAACTTC. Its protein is CASSRTVFPNF.

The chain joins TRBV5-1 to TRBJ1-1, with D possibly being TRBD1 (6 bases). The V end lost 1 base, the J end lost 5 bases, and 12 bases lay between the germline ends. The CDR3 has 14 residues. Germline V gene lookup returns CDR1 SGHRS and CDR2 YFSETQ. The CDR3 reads CASSLQGSGTEAFF. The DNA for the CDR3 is TGCGCCAGCAGCTTGCAGGGGAGTGGGACTGAAGCTTTCTTT.

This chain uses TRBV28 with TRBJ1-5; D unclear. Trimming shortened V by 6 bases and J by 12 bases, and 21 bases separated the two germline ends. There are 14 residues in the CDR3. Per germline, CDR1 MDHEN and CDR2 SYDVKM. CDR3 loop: CASSSSLGGSHQHF. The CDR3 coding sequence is TGTGCCAGCAGCTCCTCTCTTGGAGGCAGCCACCAGCATTTT.

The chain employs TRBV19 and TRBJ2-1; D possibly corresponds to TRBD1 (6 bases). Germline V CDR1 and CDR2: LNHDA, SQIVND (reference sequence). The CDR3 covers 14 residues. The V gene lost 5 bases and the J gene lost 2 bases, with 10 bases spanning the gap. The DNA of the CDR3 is TGTGCCAGTAGTTTACAGGGTGCCTACAATGAGCAGTTCTTC. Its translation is CASSLQGAYNEQFF.

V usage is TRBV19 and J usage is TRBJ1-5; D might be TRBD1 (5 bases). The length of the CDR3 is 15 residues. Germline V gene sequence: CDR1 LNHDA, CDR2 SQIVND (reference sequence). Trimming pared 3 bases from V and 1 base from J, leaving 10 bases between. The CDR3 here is CASSISDSSNQPQHF. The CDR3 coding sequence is TGTGCCAGTAGTATTTCTGACAGCAGCAATCAGCCCCAGCATTTT.

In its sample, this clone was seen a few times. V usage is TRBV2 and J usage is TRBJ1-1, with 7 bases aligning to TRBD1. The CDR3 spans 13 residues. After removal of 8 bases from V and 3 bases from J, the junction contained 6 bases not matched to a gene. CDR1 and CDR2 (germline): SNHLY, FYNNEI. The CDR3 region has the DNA TGTGCCAGCCGACAGGGTTTGGACACTGAAGCTTTCTTT. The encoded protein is CASRQGLDTEAFF.

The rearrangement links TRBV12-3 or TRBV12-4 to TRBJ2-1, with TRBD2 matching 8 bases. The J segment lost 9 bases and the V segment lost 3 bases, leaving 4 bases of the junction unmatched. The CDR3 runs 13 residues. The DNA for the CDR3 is TGTGCCAGCAGTTTTGAGCGGGAGAGTGAGCAGTTCTTC. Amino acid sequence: CASSFERESEQFF.

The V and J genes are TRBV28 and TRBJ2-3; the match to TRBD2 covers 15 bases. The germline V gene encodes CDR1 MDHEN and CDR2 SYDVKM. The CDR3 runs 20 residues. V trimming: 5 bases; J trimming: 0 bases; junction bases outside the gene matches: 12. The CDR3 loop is CASSPVRTSGRATSTDTQYF. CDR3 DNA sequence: TGTGCCAGCAGTCCAGTTCGGACTAGCGGGAGGGCGACTAGCACAGATACGCAGTATTTT.

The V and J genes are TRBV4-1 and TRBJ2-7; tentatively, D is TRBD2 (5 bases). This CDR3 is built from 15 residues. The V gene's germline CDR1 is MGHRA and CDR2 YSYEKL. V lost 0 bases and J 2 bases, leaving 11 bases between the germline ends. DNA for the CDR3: TGCGCCAGCAGCCAAGATCTGTGGGGAGCCTACGAGCAGTACTTC. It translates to CASSQDLWGAYEQYF.

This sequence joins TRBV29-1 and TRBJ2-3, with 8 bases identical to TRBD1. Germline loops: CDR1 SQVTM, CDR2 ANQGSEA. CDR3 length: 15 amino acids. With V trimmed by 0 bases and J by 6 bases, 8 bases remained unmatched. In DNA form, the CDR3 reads TGCAGCGTTGAAGATCTTGGCAGGGGGCCTGATACGCAGTATTTT. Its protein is CSVEDLGRGPDTQYF.

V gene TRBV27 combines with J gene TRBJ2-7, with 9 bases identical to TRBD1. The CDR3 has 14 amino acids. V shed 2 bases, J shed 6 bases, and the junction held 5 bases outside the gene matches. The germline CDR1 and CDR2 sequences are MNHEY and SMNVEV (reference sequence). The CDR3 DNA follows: TGTGCCAGCAGTTTAACCGGGACAGGGTTCGAGCAGTACTTC. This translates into CASSLTGTGFEQYF.

For the CDR3, the DNA is TGTGCCAGTAGAACTAGCGGGAGCAGCGGCTACGAGCAGTACTTC. Its translation is CASRTSGSSGYEQYF. V gene TRBV19 combines with J gene TRBJ2-7, with TRBD2 identical over 11 bases. Germline V lookup: CDR1 LNHDA, CDR2 SQIVND (reference sequence). V dropped 6 bases and J dropped 3; count of bases not matched to a gene: 7. This CDR3 is built from 15 residues.

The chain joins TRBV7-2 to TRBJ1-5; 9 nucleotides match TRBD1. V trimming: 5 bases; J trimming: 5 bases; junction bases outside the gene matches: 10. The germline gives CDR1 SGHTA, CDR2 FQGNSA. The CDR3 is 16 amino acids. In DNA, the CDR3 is TGTGCCAGCAGCGAAGAGCCGGGACAGGGTGATCAGCCCCAGCATTTT. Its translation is CASSEEPGQGDQPQHF.

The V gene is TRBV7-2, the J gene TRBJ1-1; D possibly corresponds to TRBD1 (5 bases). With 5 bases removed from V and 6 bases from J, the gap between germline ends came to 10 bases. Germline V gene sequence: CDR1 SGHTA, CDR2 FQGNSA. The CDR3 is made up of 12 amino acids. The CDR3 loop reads CASSHTGAEAFF. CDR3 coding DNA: TGTGCCAGCAGCCATACAGGTGCTGAAGCTTTCTTT.

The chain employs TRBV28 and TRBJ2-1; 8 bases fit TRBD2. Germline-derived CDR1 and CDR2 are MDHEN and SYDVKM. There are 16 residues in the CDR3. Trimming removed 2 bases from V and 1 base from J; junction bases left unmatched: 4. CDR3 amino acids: CASSLVAGKSYNEQFF. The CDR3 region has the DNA TGTGCCAGCAGTTTAGTAGCGGGAAAGTCCTACAATGAGCAGTTCTTC.

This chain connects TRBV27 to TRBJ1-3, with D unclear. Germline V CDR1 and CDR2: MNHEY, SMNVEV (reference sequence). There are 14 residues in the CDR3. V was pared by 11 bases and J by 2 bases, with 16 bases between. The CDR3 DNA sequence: TGTGCCTCACGAGGGTTGGCAGCTGGAAACACCATATATTTT. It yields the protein CASRGLAAGNTIYF.

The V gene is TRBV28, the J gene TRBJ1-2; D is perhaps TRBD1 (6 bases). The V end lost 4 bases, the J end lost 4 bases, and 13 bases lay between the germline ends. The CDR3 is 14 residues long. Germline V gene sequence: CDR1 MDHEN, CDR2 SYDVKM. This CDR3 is CASSSQGGGYGYTF. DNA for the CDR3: TGTGCCAGCAGTTCCCAGGGAGGGGGCTATGGCTACACCTTC.

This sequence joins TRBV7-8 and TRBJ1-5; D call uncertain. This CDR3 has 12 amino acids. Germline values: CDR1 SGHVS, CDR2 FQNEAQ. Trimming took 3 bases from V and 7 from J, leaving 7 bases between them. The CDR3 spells CASSLQEQPQHF. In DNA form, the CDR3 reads TGTGCCAGCAGCTTGCAGGAACAGCCCCAGCATTTT.

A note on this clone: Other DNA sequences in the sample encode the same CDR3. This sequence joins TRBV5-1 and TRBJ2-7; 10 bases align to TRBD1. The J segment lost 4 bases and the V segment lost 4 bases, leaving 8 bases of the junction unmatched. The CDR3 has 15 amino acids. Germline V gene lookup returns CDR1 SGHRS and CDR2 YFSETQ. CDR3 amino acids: CASSPGGTGAYEQYF. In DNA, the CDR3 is TGCGCCAGCAGCCCGGGGGGGACAGGGGCATACGAGCAGTACTTC. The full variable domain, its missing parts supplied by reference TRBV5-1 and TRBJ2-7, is KAGVTQTPRYLIKTRGQQVTLSCSPISGHRSVSWYQQTPGQGLQFLFEYFSETQRNKGNFPGRFSGRQFSNSRSEMNVSTLELGDSALYLCASSPGGTGAYEQYFGPGTRLTVT.